This TCR beta chain appears in the sequencing data of a study of response to subunit inactivated influenza vaccine. Study-wide findings and caveats: With each seasonal influenza vaccination, the authors suggested, few new T cells are recruited.

A remark on this clonotype: Its antigen is not known.

TCRdb analysed the RT-PCR reads with MiXCR anew, one entry per CDR3 protein. This table holds 500,000 to 550,000 distinct CDR3 sequences, approximately 7.7% found once. This clonotype was obtained from a man in his fifties or sixties who received an inactivated influenza vaccine. Specimen: PBMCs from blood, collected less than 30 months after vaccination.

The CDR3 coding sequence is TGTGCCAGCAGCCCAGACAACTCTGGAAACACCATATATTTT. Its translation: CASSPDNSGNTIYF. The J gene is TRBJ1-3, the V gene TRBV3-1; no reliable D call. Trimming pared 4 bases from V and 0 bases from J, leaving 7 bases between. The germline V gene encodes CDR1 LGHDT and CDR2 YNNKEL (reference sequence). The CDR3 totals 14 residues.